This entry lists 4 T cell receptor beta chains sequenced from one sample in a study of identical twins. TCRdb analysed the 5' RACE reads with MiXCR anew, one entry per CDR3 protein. The sample shows 520,000 or so distinct CDR3 sequences, approximately 22% of them seen only once. Separately, the same data were catalogued under a study of T cells expressing NK-cell markers.

Sequencing was performed on CD4+ T cells sorted from blood. These receptors were obtained from a young woman in good health.

In DNA form, the CDR3 reads TGCAGTGCTAGAGGGAATCCGAACTATGGCTACACCTTC. Residues: CSARGNPNYGYTF. The genes are TRBV20-1 and TRBJ1-2; D unclear. This CDR3 spans 13 amino acids. Between the trimmed V and J ends, which lost 1 base and 2 bases, there was a span of 8 bases. Germline CDR1 is DFQATT and CDR2 is SNEGSKA (reference sequence).

V usage is TRBV12-3 or TRBV12-4 and J usage is TRBJ1-1, with D possibly matching TRBD1 (6 bases). Trimming pared 6 bases from V and 0 bases from J, leaving 14 bases between. The CDR3 consists of 15 residues. The CDR3 loop is CASRKGDLMNTEAFF. As DNA, the CDR3 is TGTGCCAGCAGGAAGGGGGATTTAATGAACACTGAAGCTTTCTTT.

The gene calls are TRBV10-3 and TRBJ1-1, with 7 bases fitting TRBD1. CDR3 length: 14 amino acids. Germline V gene data show CDR1 as ENHRY and CDR2 as SYGVKD. The J segment lost 4 bases and the V segment lost 4 bases, leaving 6 bases of the junction unmatched. CDR3 bases: TGTGCCATCAGTGTCAACAGGGGCCCCACTGAAGCTTTCTTT. Translating it yields CAISVNRGPTEAFF.

This rearrangement joins TRBV30 to TRBJ1-2; D call uncertain. CDR1 and CDR2 (germline): GTSNPN, SVGIG (reference sequence). Trimming removed 8 bases from V and 0 bases from J, with 13 bases in between. This CDR3 contains 13 residues. CDR3 DNA sequence: TGTGCCGTGACAAGGTCCGCTAACTATGGCTACACCTTC. This encodes CAVTRSANYGYTF.